The present TCR beta chain was sequenced within a study of cytotoxic CD8 clonotypes in ibrutinib-treated CLL. Genomic DNA in an amount of about 2 micrograms was extracted from cryopreserved PBMCs and used for the preparation of TCR beta libraries. Sequencing used immunoSEQ multiplex PCR; TCRdb keeps in-frame clones, though not all of them. In the table there are approximately 340,000 clones, about 61% of which are singletons. V was trimmed by 5 bases and J by 4 bases, leaving 17 bases between them. Germline assignment: CDR1 SGHVS and CDR2 FQNEAQ. This CDR3 region has 15 residues. This clone was counted once.

This TCR came from a human donor with chronic lymphocytic leukemia. The sample consisted of PBMCs, taken after 36 months of ibrutinib treatment. J is TRBJ1-1 and V is TRBV7-8; weak D call: TRBD1 (5 bases). In DNA form, the CDR3 reads TGTGCCAGCAGCCCCCGGGGCCCTCGGGCCACTGAAGCTTTCTTT. Its protein is CASSPRGPRATEAFF.